This T cell receptor beta chain was observed in a study of monozygotic twins with inflammatory bowel disease. TCRdb reanalyzed the 5' RACE reads and collapses them to one entry per CDR3 protein, without DNA. The sample has 400,000 to 500,000 distinct CDR3 sequences; the top ten hold around 2.4%. Germline CDR1 is MGHRA and CDR2 is YSYEKL. This CDR3 has 14 amino acids. Sequencing input: blood. The rearrangement uses TRBV4-1 and TRBJ2-5. The receptor was isolated from a human donor with ulcerative colitis or Crohn's disease, or a healthy co-twin of an affected twin (not recorded which). CDR3 amino acids: CASSQGQRLGTQYF.